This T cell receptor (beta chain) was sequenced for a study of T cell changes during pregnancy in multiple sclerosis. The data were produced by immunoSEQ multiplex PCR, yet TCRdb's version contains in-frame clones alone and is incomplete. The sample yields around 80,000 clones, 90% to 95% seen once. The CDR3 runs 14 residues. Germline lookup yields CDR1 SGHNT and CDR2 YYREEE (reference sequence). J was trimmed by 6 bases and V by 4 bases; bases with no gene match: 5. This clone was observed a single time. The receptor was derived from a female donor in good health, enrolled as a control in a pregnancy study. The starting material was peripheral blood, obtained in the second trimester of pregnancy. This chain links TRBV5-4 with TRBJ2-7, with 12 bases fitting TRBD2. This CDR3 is CASSVPGLAGEQYF. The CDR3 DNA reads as TGTGCCAGCAGCGTCCCGGGACTAGCGGGCGAGCAGTACTTC.